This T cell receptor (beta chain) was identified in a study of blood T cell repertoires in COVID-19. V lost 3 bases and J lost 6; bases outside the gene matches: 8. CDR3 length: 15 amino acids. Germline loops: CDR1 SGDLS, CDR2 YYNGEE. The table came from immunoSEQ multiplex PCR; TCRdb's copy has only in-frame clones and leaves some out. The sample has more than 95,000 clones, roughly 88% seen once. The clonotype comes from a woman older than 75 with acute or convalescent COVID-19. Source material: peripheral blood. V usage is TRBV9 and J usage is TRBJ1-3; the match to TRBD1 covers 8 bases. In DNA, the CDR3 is TGTGCCAGCAGCGGTCGCATGACAGGGGAAAACACCATATATTTT. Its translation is CASSGRMTGENTIYF.